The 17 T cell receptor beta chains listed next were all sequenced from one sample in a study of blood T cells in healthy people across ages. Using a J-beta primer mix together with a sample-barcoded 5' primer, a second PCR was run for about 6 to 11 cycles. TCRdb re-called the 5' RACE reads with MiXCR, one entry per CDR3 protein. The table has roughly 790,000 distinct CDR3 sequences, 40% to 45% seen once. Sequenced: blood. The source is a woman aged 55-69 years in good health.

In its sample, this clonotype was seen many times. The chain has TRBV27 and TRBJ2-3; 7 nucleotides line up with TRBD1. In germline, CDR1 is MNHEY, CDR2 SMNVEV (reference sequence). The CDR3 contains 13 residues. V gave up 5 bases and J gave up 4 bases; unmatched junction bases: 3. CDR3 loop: CASSPQGADTQYF. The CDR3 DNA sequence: TGTGCCAGCAGTCCCCAGGGGGCAGATACGCAGTATTTT.

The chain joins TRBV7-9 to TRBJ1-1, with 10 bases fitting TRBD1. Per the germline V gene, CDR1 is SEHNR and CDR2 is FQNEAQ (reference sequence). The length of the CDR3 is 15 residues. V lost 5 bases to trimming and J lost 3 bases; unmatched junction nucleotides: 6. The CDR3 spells CASSGGQGGYTEAFF. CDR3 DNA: TGTGCCAGCAGCGGAGGACAGGGGGGCTACACTGAAGCTTTCTTT.

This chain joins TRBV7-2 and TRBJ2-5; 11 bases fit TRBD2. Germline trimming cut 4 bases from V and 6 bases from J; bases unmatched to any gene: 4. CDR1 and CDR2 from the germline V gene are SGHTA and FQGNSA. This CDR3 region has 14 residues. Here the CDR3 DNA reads TGTGCCAGCAGCTCCGGGACTAGCGGCCAGACCCAGTACTTC. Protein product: CASSSGTSGQTQYF.

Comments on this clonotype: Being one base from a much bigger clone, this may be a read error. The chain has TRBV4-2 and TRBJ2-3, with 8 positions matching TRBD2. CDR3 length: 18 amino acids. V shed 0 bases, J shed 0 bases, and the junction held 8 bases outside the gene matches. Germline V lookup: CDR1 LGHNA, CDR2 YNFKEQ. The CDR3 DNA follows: TGTGCCAGCAGCCAAGATAGGGCTAGCGGGTGGAGCACAGATACGCAGTATTTT. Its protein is CASSQDRASGWSTDTQYF.

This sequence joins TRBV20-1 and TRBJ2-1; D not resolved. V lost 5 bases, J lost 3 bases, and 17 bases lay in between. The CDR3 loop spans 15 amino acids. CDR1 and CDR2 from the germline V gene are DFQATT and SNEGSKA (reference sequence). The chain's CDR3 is CSAPRPGSYYNEQFF. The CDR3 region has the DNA TGCAGTGCTCCCCGACCCGGGTCCTACTACAATGAGCAGTTCTTC.

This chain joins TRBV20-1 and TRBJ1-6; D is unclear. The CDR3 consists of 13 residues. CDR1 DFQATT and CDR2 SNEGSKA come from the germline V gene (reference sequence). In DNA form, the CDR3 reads TGCAGCCCCCGAGGGAAGGGTAATTCACCCCTCCACTTT. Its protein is CSPRGKGNSPLHF.

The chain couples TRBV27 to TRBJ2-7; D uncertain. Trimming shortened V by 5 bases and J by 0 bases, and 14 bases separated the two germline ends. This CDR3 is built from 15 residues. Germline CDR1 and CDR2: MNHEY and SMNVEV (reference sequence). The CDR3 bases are TGTGCCAGCAGTGCGGATTTTATGAGCTCCTACGAGCAGTACTTC. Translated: CASSADFMSSYEQYF.

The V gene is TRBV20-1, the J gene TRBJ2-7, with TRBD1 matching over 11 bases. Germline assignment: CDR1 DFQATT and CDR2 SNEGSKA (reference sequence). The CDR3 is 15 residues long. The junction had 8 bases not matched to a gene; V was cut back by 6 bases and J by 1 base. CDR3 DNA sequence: TGCAGTGCAGAACGGACAGGGGGCAGTTCCTACGAGCAGTACTTC. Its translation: CSAERTGGSSYEQYF.

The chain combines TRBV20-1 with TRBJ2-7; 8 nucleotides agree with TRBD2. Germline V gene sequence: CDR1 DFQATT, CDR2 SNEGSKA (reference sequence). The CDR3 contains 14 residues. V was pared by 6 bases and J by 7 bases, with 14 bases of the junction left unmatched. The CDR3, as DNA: TGCAGTGCACACCACAGCGGGAGTACGTATGAGCAGTACTTC. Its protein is CSAHHSGSTYEQYF.

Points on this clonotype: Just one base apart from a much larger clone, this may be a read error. CDR3 sequence: CVSSREGETQYF. CDR3 nucleotides: TGTGTCAGCAGCCGGGAGGGAGAGACCCAGTACTTC. The chain employs TRBV3-1 and TRBJ2-5, with TRBD2 matching over 8 bases. CDR3 length equals 12 residues. Germline CDR1 and CDR2: LGHDT and YNNKEL (reference sequence).

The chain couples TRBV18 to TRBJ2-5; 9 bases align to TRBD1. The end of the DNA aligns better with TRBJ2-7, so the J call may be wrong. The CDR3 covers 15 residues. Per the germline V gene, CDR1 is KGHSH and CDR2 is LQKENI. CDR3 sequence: CASSPEGQGNDEQYF. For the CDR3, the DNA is TGTGCCAGCTCACCCGAGGGACAGGGTAACGACGAGCAGTACTTC.

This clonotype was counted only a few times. CDR3 bases: TGTGCCAGCAGCCCCGCCGGGGGCGATTCCTACGAGCAGTACTTC. It is translated as CASSPAGGDSYEQYF. The rearrangement links TRBV7-3 to TRBJ2-7; D could derive from TRBD1 or TRBD2 (6 bases each). The CDR3 extends over 15 amino acids. Germline assignment: CDR1 SGHTA and CDR2 FQGTGA. The V end lost 5 bases, the J end lost 1 base, and 15 bases lay between the germline ends. The full variable domain, its missing parts supplied by reference TRBV7-3 and TRBJ2-7, is GAGVSQTPSNKVTEKGKYVELRCDPISGHTALYWYRQSLGQGPEFLIYFQGTGAADDSGLPNDRFFAVRPEGSVSTLKIQRTERGDSAVYLCASSPAGGDSYEQYFGPGTRLTVT.

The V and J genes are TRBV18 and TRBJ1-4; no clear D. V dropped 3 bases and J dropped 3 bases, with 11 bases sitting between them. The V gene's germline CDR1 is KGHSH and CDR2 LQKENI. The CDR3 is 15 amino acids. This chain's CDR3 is CASSPAVVANEKLFF. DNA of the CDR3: TGTGCCAGCTCACCGGCGGTGGTGGCTAATGAAAAACTGTTTTTT.

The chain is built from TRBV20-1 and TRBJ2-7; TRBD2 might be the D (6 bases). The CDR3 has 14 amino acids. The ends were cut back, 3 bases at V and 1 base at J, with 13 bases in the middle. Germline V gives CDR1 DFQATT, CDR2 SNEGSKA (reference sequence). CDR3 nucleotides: TGCAGTGCTAGGGGTACGGGGGTTTCCTACGAGCAGTACTTC. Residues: CSARGTGVSYEQYF.

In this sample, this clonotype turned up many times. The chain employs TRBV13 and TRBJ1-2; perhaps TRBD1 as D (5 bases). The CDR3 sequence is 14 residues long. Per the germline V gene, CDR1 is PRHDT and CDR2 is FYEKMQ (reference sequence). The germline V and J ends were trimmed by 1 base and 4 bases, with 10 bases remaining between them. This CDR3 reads CASSLVSGTYGYTF. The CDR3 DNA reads TGTGCCAGCAGCTTAGTGTCCGGGACCTATGGCTACACCTTC.

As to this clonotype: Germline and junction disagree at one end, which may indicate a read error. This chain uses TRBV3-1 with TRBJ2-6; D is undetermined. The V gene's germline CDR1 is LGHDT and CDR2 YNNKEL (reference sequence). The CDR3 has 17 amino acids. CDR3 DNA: TGTACCAGCAGCCAAGATCCCGGCAGGACTGGGGCCAACGTCCTGACTTTC. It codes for CTSSQDPGRTGANVLTF.

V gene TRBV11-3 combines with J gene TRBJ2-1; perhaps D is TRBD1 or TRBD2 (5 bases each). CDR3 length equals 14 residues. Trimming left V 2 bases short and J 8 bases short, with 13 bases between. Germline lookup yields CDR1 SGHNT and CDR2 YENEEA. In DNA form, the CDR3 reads TGTGCCAGCAGCTTATTGGATCGGGGCGATGAGCAGTTCTTC. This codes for CASSLLDRGDEQFF.